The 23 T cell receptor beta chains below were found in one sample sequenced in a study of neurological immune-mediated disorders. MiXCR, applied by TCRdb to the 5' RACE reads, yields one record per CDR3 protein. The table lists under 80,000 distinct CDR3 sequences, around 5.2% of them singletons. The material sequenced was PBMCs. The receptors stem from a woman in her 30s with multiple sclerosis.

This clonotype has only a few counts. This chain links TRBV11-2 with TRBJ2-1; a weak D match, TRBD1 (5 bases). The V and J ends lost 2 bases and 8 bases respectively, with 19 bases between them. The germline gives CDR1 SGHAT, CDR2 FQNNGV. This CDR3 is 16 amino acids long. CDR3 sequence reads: CASSLIGAVGSYEQFF. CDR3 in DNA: TGTGCCAGCAGCTTAATTGGGGCCGTCGGCTCCTATGAGCAGTTCTTC.

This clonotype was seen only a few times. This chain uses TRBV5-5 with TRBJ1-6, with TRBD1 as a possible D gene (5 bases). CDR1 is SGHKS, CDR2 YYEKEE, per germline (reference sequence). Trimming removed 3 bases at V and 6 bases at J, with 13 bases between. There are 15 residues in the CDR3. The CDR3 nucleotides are TGTGCCAGCAGCTCGCGGGGGGAAGGTAATTCACCCCTCCACTTT. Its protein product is CASSSRGEGNSPLHF.

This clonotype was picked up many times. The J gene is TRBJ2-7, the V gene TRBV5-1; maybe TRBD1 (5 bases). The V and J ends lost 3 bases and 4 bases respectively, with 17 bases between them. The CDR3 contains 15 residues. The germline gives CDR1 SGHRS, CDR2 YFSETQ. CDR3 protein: CASSSTGQGLYEQYF. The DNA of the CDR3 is TGCGCCAGCAGCTCGACTGGGCAGGGTTTGTACGAGCAGTACTTC.

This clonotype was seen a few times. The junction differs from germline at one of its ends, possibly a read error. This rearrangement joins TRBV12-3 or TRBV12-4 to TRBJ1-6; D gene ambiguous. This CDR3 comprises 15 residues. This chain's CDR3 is CASSPDGGFASPLNF. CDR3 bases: TGTGCCAGCAGTCCGGACGGAGGCTTCGCTTCACCCCTCAACTTT.

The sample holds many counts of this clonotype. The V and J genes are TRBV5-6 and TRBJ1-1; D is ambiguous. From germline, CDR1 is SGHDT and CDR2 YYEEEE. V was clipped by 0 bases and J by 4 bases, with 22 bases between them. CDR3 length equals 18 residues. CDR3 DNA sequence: TGTGCCAGCAGCTTGGATGATGCTACGGACTCTGAAAGCACTGAAGCTTTCTTT. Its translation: CASSLDDATDSESTEAFF.

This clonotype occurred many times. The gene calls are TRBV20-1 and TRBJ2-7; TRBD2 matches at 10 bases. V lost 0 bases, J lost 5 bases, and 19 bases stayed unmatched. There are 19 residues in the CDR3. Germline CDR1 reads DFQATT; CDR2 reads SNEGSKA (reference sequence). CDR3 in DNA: TGCAGTGCTAGAGATTGGGCTAGCGGGGGTCCCTCCCCGGGGAACGAGCAGTACTTC. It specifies CSARDWASGGPSPGNEQYF.

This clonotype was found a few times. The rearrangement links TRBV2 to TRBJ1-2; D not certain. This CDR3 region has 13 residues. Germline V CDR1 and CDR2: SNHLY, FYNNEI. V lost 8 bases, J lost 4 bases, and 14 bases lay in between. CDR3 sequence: CASSPAGIYGYTF. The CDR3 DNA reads TGTGCCAGCTCCCCCGCGGGGATCTATGGCTACACCTTC.

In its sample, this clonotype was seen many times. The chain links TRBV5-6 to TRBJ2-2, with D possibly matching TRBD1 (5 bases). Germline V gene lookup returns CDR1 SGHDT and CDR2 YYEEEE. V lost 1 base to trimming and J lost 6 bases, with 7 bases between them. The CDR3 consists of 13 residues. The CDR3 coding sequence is TGTGCCAGCAGCTTGTTAGGGGCCGGGGAGCTGTTTTTT. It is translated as CASSLLGAGELFF.

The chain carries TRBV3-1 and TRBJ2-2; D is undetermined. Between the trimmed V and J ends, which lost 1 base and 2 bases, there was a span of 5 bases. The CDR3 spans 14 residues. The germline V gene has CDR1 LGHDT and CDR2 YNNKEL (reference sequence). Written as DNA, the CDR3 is TGTGCCAGCAGCCAAGTGCAAAACACCGGGGAGCTGTTTTTT. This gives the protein CASSQVQNTGELFF.

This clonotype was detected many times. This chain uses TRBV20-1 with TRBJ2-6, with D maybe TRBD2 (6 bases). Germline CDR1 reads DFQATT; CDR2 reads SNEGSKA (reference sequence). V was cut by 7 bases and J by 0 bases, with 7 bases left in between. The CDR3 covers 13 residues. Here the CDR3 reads CSGGDSGANVLTF. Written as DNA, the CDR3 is TGCAGTGGGGGGGACTCTGGGGCCAACGTCCTGACTTTC.

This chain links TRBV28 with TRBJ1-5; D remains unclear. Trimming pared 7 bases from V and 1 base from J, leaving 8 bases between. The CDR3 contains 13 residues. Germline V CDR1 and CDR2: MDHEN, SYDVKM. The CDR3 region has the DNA TGTGCCAGCACCTTCAAGAGCAATCAGCCCCAGCATTTT. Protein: CASTFKSNQPQHF.

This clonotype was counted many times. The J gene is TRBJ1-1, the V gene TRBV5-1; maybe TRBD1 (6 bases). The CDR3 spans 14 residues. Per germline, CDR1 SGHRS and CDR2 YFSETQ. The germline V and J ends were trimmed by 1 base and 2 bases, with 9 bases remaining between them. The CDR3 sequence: CASSLRQANTEAFF. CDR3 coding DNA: TGCGCCAGCAGCTTGAGACAGGCAAACACTGAAGCTTTCTTT.

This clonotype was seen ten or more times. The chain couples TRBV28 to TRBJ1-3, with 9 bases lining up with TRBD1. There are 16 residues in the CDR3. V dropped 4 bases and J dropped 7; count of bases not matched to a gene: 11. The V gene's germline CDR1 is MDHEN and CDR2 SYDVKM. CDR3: CASSSTRGQGMNTIYF. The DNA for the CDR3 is TGTGCCAGCAGTTCCACCCGTGGACAGGGGATGAACACCATATATTTT.

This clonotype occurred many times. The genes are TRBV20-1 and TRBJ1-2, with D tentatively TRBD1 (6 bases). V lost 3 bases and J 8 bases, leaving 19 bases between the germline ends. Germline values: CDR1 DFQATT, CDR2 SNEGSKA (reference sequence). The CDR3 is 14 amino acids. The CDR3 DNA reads TGCAGTGCTAGTAACACAGGGTACGACTTCGGCTACACCTTC. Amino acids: CSASNTGYDFGYTF.

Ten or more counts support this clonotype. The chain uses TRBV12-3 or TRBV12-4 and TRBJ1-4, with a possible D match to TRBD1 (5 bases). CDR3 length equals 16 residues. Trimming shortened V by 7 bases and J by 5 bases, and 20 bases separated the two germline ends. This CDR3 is CASKLNPTVLNEKLFF. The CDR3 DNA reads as TGTGCCAGCAAACTAAACCCGACAGTCCTCAATGAAAAACTGTTTTTT.

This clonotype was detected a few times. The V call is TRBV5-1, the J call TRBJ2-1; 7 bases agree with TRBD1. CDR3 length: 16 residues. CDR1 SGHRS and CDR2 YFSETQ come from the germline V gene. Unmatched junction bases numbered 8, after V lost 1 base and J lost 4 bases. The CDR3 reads CASSLQRTGRYNEQFF. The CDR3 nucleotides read TGCGCCAGCAGCTTGCAACGGACAGGACGATACAATGAGCAGTTCTTC.

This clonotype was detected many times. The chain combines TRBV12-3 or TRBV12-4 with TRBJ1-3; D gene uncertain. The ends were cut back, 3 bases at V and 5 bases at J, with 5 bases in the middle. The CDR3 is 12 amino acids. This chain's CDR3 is CASSLGRNTIYF. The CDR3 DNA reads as TGTGCCAGCAGTTTGGGGAGAAACACCATATATTTT.

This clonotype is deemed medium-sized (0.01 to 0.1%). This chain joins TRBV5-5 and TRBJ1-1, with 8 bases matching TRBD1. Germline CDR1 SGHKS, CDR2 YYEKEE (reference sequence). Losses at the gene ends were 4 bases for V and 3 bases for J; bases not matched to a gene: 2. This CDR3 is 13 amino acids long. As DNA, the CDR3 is TGTGCCAGCAGCCCGGACAGGGACACTGAAGCTTTCTTT. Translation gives CASSPDRDTEAFF.

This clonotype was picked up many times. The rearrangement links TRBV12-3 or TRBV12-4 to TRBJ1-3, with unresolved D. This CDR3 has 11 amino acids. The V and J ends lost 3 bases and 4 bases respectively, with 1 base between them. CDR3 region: CASSLGNTIYF. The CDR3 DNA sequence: TGTGCCAGCAGTTTGGGAAACACCATATATTTT.

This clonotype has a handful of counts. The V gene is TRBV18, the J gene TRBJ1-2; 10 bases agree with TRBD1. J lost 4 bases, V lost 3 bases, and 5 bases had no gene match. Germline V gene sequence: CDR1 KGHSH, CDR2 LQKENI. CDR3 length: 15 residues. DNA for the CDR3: TGTGCCAGCTCACCGCGGACAGGGGGGACCTATGGCTACACCTTC. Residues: CASSPRTGGTYGYTF.

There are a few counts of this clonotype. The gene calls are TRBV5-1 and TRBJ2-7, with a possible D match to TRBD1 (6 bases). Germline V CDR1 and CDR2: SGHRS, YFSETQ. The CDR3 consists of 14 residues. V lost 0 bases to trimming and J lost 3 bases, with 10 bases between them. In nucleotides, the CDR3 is TGCGCCAGCAGCTTGGTTTCAGGGGACTACGAGCAGTACTTC. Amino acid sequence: CASSLVSGDYEQYF.

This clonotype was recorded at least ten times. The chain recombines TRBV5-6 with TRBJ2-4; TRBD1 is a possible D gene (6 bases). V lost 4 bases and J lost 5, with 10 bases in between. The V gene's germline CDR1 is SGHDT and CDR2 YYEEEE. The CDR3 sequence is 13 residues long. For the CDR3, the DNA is TGTGCCAGCAGCCACAGGGACCAAAACATTCAGTACTTC. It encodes CASSHRDQNIQYF.

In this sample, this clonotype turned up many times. DNA for the CDR3: TGTGCCAGCAGCATTAGCGGGAGCTCCTACAATGAGCAGTTCTTC. This sequence encodes CASSISGSSYNEQFF. The chain combines TRBV9 with TRBJ2-1; 9 nucleotides align to TRBD2. The CDR3 length is 15 residues. CDR1 is SGDLS, CDR2 YYNGEE, per germline. After removal of 4 bases from V and 0 bases from J, the junction contained 2 bases not matched to a gene.